These 14 T cell receptor beta chains originate from one sample sequenced in a study of a mutant IDH1 vaccine in newly diagnosed glioma. The table came from immunoSEQ multiplex PCR; TCRdb's copy has only in-frame clones and leaves some out. The sample lists under 70,000 clones, around 80% seen once, with 7% to 8.5% in the top ten. Time point described: week 5, during vaccination. Vaccination used 300 ug of mutant IDH1 20-mer peptide per dose, with topical imiquimod. For these TCRs, the target antigens are not known. This specimen was PBMCs, taken from a glioma patient whose treatment included an IDH1 peptide vaccine. The receptors stem from a woman aged 50 to 65 with glioma.

V and J are TRBV2 and TRBJ1-2, with D possibly matching TRBD1 (5 bases). V was shortened by 6 bases and J by 12 bases, with 17 bases between the two germline ends. Germline CDR1 and CDR2: SNHLY and FYNNEI. CDR3 length: 12 residues. CDR3 DNA: TGTGCCAGCAGCCTCGGGACGGGTGGGGACACCTTC. It yields the protein CASSLGTGGDTF.

This chain joins TRBV27 and TRBJ2-1, with 8 bases lining up with TRBD2. In germline, CDR1 is MNHEY, CDR2 SMNVEV (reference sequence). CDR3 size: 15 residues. V shed 6 bases and J 4 bases; nucleotides not matched to a gene: 8. The CDR3 bases are TGTGCCAGCAGATCCTTGGCGGGGGGTTACAATGAGCAGTTCTTC. Its translation: CASRSLAGGYNEQFF.

The chain carries TRBV5-5 and TRBJ2-2; TRBD2 agrees at 8 bases. This CDR3 has 16 amino acids. Germline lookup yields CDR1 SGHKS and CDR2 YYEKEE (reference sequence). The V segment lost 0 bases and the J segment 0 bases; nucleotides outside the gene matches: 1. The CDR3 coding sequence is TGTGCCAGCAGCTTGGGGACTAGCACGAACACCGGGGAGCTGTTTTTT. Amino acids: CASSLGTSTNTGELFF. Complete variable domain (other parts from reference TRBV5-5 and TRBJ2-2): DAGVTQSPTHLIKTRGQQVTLRCSPISGHKSVSWYQQVLGQGPQFIFQYYEKEERGRGNFPDRFSARQFPNYSSELNVNALLLGDSALYLCASSLGTSTNTGELFFGEGSRLTVL.

The chain employs TRBV4-1 and TRBJ1-2, with 10 bases matching TRBD1. The CDR3 spans 16 residues. From germline, CDR1 is MGHRA and CDR2 YSYEKL. The V and J ends lost 0 bases and 8 bases, in that order; junction bases with no gene match: 9. The CDR3 spells CASSQDRGQGSGGYTF. CDR3 in DNA: TGCGCCAGCAGCCAAGATCGGGGACAGGGGTCTGGCGGCTACACCTTC.

The chain couples TRBV9 to TRBJ2-7; D remains ambiguous. This CDR3 spans 13 amino acids. The germline gives CDR1 SGDLS, CDR2 YYNGEE. Trimming stripped 2 bases from V and 3 bases from J, with 9 bases between. The CDR3 reads CASSVDGIYEQYF. Written as DNA, the CDR3 is TGTGCCAGCAGCGTGGACGGAATCTACGAGCAGTACTTC.

A single count supports this clone. V usage is TRBV19 and J usage is TRBJ1-4; D is perhaps TRBD1 (5 bases). This CDR3 comprises 16 residues. Looked up from germline, CDR1 is LNHDA and CDR2 is SQIVND (reference sequence). Trimming took 5 bases from V and 4 from J, leaving 17 bases between them. CDR3 protein: CASSEQSRDGNEKLFF. In nucleotides, the CDR3 is TGTGCCAGTAGTGAACAAAGCAGGGACGGTAATGAAAAACTGTTTTTT.

The chain has TRBV7-2 and TRBJ1-4, with D possibly matching TRBD1 (6 bases). V was shortened by 6 bases and J by 2 bases, with 16 bases between the two germline ends. This CDR3 has 16 amino acids. Per the germline V gene, CDR1 is SGHTA and CDR2 is FQGNSA. CDR3 sequence: CASRGAGAGTNEKLFF. The CDR3 DNA sequence: TGTGCCAGCAGGGGGGCGGGGGCTGGGACTAATGAAAAACTGTTTTTT.

V is TRBV6-5 and J is TRBJ1-4; maybe TRBD1 (5 bases). The germline V gene encodes CDR1 MNHEY and CDR2 SVGAGI. This CDR3 spans 16 amino acids. V was pared by 2 bases and J by 7 bases, with 17 bases between. CDR3 protein: CASSYGDGRATEKLFF. CDR3 DNA sequence: TGTGCCAGCAGTTACGGGGACGGGCGGGCTACTGAAAAACTGTTTTTT.

V is TRBV15 and J is TRBJ1-1; D unclear. Trimming took 0 bases from V and 4 from J, leaving 0 bases between them. Germline lookup yields CDR1 LNHNV and CDR2 YYDKDF (reference sequence). The CDR3 consists of 11 residues. Here the CDR3 DNA reads TGTGCCACCAGCAGAGACACTGAAGCTTTCTTT. Translating gives CATSRDTEAFF.

The V gene is TRBV5-1, the J gene TRBJ1-1; D not certain. Germline lookup yields CDR1 SGHRS and CDR2 YFSETQ. The CDR3 covers 14 residues. The ends were cut back, 1 base at V and 0 bases at J, with 7 bases in the middle. CDR3 DNA: TGCGCCAGCAGCTTGACAGAGATGAACACTGAAGCTTTCTTT. Protein: CASSLTEMNTEAFF.

The chain joins TRBV18 to TRBJ1-5; D uncertain. Trimming removed 8 bases from V and 5 bases from J, with 16 bases in between. Germline CDR1 KGHSH, CDR2 LQKENI. The CDR3 sequence is 14 residues long. The CDR3 nucleotides read TGTGCCAGCCGATTGACCGGACCATATCAGCCCCAGCATTTT. The encoded protein is CASRLTGPYQPQHF.

This chain links TRBV9 with TRBJ2-7, with TRBD2 as a possible D gene (6 bases). The V end was cut by 0 bases, the J end by 11 bases, with 15 bases between. The length of the CDR3 is 13 residues. The germline CDR1 and CDR2 sequences are SGDLS and YYNGEE. Here the CDR3 reads CASSVATGGLEYF. The CDR3 DNA sequence: TGTGCCAGCAGCGTAGCTACTGGGGGACTGGAGTACTTC.

The chain uses TRBV6-5 and TRBJ1-2; possible D gene TRBD1, 5 bases. Trimming pared 6 bases from V and 8 bases from J, leaving 16 bases between. Germline CDR1 reads MNHEY; CDR2 reads SVGAGI. The CDR3 is 13 amino acids. CDR3: CASRTGTRLGYTF. The DNA of the CDR3 is TGTGCCAGCAGAACCGGGACTCGCCTAGGCTACACCTTC.

CDR3 DNA: TGTGCCAGCAGCCGAGACAGGATCAACTATGGCTACACCTTC. Its protein is CASSRDRINYGYTF. This chain uses TRBV7-2 with TRBJ1-2; TRBD1 might be the D (6 bases). The CDR3 consists of 14 residues. CDR1 is SGHTA, CDR2 FQGNSA, per germline. V lost 5 bases and J lost 2, with 12 bases in between.